This is a list of T cell receptor beta chains from one sample in a study of T cells after yellow fever vaccination. TCRdb redid the calling of the 5' RACE reads with MiXCR, one entry per CDR3 protein. Altogether approximately 300,000 distinct CDR3 sequences are present, around 6.8% being singletons, with the ten largest covering about a sixth. The sequences come from PBMCs, collected approximately 47 days after the first yellow fever vaccination. These receptor sequences come from a man aged 18 to 30 who received the YFV17D yellow fever vaccine. Both conserved end residues are part of each CDR3. A D gene is named only where the DNA matches it firmly. Not all rows give a size; the values are once, few, many and, for expanded clones, a class.

TRBV7-6,many,NA,TRBJ2-2,CASSLAAAPVELFF,TGTGCCAGCAGCTTAGCGGCAGCGCCGGTGGAGCTGTTTTTT
TRBV11-2,few,NA,TRBJ2-1,CASNLGGSYNEQFF,TGTGCCAGCAACCTGGGGGGCTCCTACAATGAGCAGTTCTTC
TRBV6-6,NA,TRBD1,TRBJ1-1,CASGGTGPSVGFF,TGTGCCAGCGGGGGGACAGGCCCTTCCGTTGGTTTCTTT
TRBV7-9,NA,NA,TRBJ1-2,CASSGSGVPRNGYTF,TGTGCCAGCAGCGGCTCCGGGGTCCCCCGAAATGGCTACACCTTC
TRBV7-9,few,TRBD1,TRBJ1-6,CASSDTGVYSPLHF,TGTGCCAGCAGCGACACAGGGGTTTATTCACCCCTCCACTTT
TRBV2,NA,TRBD2,TRBJ2-3,CASSFRLAGGPDTDTQYF,TGTGCCAGCAGTTTCCGTCTAGCGGGGGGGCCCGACACAGATACGCAGTATTTT
TRBV4-3,few,NA,TRBJ1-5,CASSQEGGRGWGSVVQPQHF,TGCGCCAGCAGCCAAGAGGGCGGAAGAGGGTGGGGATCGGTAGTTCAGCCCCAGCATTTT
TRBV7-2,NA,TRBD2,TRBJ2-1,CASSASIAGGRGKVF,TGTGCCAGCAGCGCTAGCATAGCGGGGGGCCGGGGCAAGGTCTTC
TRBV19,NA,NA,TRBJ1-1,CASTLVGRTMNTEAFF,TGTGCCAGTACTCTGGTGGGCAGGACCATGAACACTGAAGCTTTCTTT
TRBV5-1,few,TRBD1,TRBJ2-3,CASSPGTDGDTQYF,TGCGCCAGCAGCCCCGGGACAGACGGAGATACGCAGTATTTT
TRBV20-1,NA,TRBD1,TRBJ1-1,CSASEGGRNTEAFF,TGCAGTGCGAGCGAAGGGGGCCGAAACACTGAAGCTTTCTTT
TRBV29-1,NA,TRBD2,TRBJ2-1,CSVEDGGASNEQFF,TGCAGCGTTGAAGACGGGGGGGCCTCTAATGAGCAGTTCTTC
TRBV9,NA,TRBD1,TRBJ1-2,CASSPGQRSNYGYTF,TGTGCCAGCAGCCCGGGACAGAGATCTAACTATGGCTACACCTTC
TRBV5-1,NA,NA,TRBJ1-2,CASSSEPPYGHGYTF,TGCGCCAGCAGCTCGGAGCCCCCCTATGGTCATGGCTACACCTTC
TRBV18,few,NA,TRBJ1-4,CASSPKTDPDNEKLFF,TGTGCCAGCTCACCGAAGACAGATCCGGATAATGAAAAACTGTTTTTT
TRBV24-1,NA,TRBD1,TRBJ2-2,CATSDLSGTGNTGELFF,TGTGCCACCAGTGATTTATCCGGGACAGGGAACACCGGGGAGCTGTTTTTT
TRBV6-2/TRBV6-3,NA,NA,TRBJ1-1,CASSYMENTEAFF,TGTGCCAGCAGTTACATGGAGAACACTGAAGCTTTCTTT
TRBV20-1,NA,NA,TRBJ2-5,CSARDRELETQYF,TGCAGTGCTAGAGACAGGGAGTTAGAGACCCAGTACTTC
TRBV12-3/TRBV12-4,few,NA,TRBJ2-1,CASSSLIRLEISSSYNEQFF,TGTGCCAGCAGCTCACTTATCCGCTTAGAGATATCGAGCTCCTACAATGAGCAGTTCTTC
TRBV7-2,NA,NA,TRBJ2-5,CASSRWGAQGQETQYF,TGTGCCAGCAGTCGATGGGGAGCGCAGGGACAAGAGACCCAGTACTTC
TRBV6-2/TRBV6-3,NA,NA,TRBJ2-3,CASRTDLTDTQYF,TGTGCCAGCAGAACGGACCTCACAGATACGCAGTATTTT
TRBV12-5,few,NA,TRBJ1-5,CASGSDSGQPQHF,TGTGCTAGTGGTTCCGACAGCGGTCAGCCCCAGCATTTT
TRBV20-1,few,NA,TRBJ1-5,CSAREGLSGPQHF,TGCAGTGCTAGAGAGGGGTTATCAGGCCCCCAGCATTTT
TRBV20-1,few,NA,TRBJ2-3,CSAPSAGSLTDTQYF,TGCAGTGCCCCCTCGGCGGGGAGCCTCACAGATACGCAGTATTTT
TRBV20-1,few,TRBD1,TRBJ1-2,CSAPKTGAGYTF,TGCAGTGCCCCCAAGACAGGGGCTGGCTACACCTTC
TRBV19,NA,NA,TRBJ2-4,CASSIRDGADIQYF,TGTGCCAGTAGTATACGGGATGGGGCGGACATTCAGTACTTC
TRBV29-1,few,TRBD1,TRBJ1-2,CSVEGPTGIHGYTF,TGCAGCGTTGAAGGGCCGACAGGGATCCATGGCTACACCTTC
TRBV12-3/TRBV12-4,many,NA,TRBJ1-5,CASSSSGGWIDQPQHF,TGTGCCAGCAGTTCCTCGGGAGGGTGGATCGATCAGCCCCAGCATTTT
TRBV12-3/TRBV12-4,many,NA,TRBJ2-2,CASRSYRGTGELFF,TGTGCCAGCAGGTCCTACAGAGGCACCGGGGAGCTGTTTTTT
TRBV20-1,NA,NA,TRBJ2-6,CSAPDARSGANVLTF,TGCAGTGCTCCCGACGCGCGCTCTGGGGCCAACGTCCTGACTTTC
TRBV10-3,many,NA,TRBJ2-1,CAISVNQGNEQFF,TGTGCCATCAGTGTGAATCAGGGCAATGAGCAGTTCTTC
TRBV4-3,few,NA,TRBJ2-6,CASSQAGPNGLGANVLTF,TGCGCCAGCAGCCAAGCCGGACCCAATGGGCTTGGGGCCAACGTCCTGACTTTC
TRBV12-3/TRBV12-4,few,NA,TRBJ1-2,CASSFNRNYGYTF,TGTGCCAGCAGTTTCAACAGGAACTATGGCTACACCTTC
TRBV29-1,many,NA,TRBJ2-5,CSVGRTAETQYF,TGCAGCGTTGGAAGGACCGCGGAGACCCAGTACTTC
TRBV7-9,NA,NA,TRBJ1-1,CASSAVGDVAFF,TGTGCCAGCAGCGCCGTAGGGGACGTAGCTTTCTTT
TRBV24-1,NA,NA,TRBJ2-5,CATSDPTGGETQYF,TGTGCCACCAGTGATCCGACTGGTGGGGAGACCCAGTACTTC
TRBV6-1,few,NA,TRBJ2-3,CASSTKDSTDTQYF,TGTGCCAGCAGCACCAAGGACAGCACAGATACGCAGTATTTT
TRBV6-5,few,NA,TRBJ1-5,CASSTYRSSNQPQHF,TGTGCCAGCAGTACTTACAGGAGTAGCAATCAGCCCCAGCATTTT
TRBV12-3/TRBV12-4,NA,NA,TRBJ1-5,CASSFAGQPQHF,TGTGCCAGCAGTTTCGCGGGGCAGCCCCAGCATTTT
TRBV19,few,NA,TRBJ1-1,CASSYDLVNTEAFF,TGTGCCAGTAGTTATGACCTGGTGAACACTGAAGCTTTCTTT
TRBV5-1,few,NA,TRBJ1-6,CASTRDPGTPLHF,TGCGCCAGCACGAGGGACCCGGGGACGCCCCTCCACTTT
TRBV18,few,NA,TRBJ1-6,CASSPIGQPKDSPLHF,TGTGCCAGCTCACCAATTGGACAGCCTAAAGATTCACCCCTCCACTTT
TRBV14,NA,NA,TRBJ2-3,CASSQGPSTDTQYF,TGTGCCAGCAGCCAAGGCCCTAGCACAGATACGCAGTATTTT
TRBV4-3,many,NA,TRBJ2-6,CASSQDAGTGANVLTF,TGCGCCAGCAGCCAAGATGCCGGTACCGGGGCCAACGTCCTGACTTTC
TRBV5-6,few,TRBD2,TRBJ2-3,CASSHRLAGGSTDTQYF,TGTGCCAGCAGCCATAGACTAGCGGGGGGGAGCACAGATACGCAGTATTTT
TRBV6-6,many,NA,TRBJ1-5,CASSRVGPQHF,TGTGCCAGCAGTCGGGTGGGGCCCCAGCATTTT
TRBV2,few,NA,TRBJ2-2,CASSDFQGYTGELFF,TGTGCCAGCAGTGATTTTCAGGGGTACACCGGGGAGCTGTTTTTT
TRBV20-1,many,NA,TRBJ1-5,CSANRDWSNQPQHF,TGCAGTGCAAACAGGGACTGGAGCAATCAGCCCCAGCATTTT
TRBV7-3,NA,NA,TRBJ2-2,CASRLENTGELFF,TGTGCCAGCAGACTTGAAAACACCGGGGAGCTGTTTTTT
TRBV7-2,NA,NA,TRBJ2-5,CASSLERTAGETQYF,TGTGCCAGCAGCTTAGAGAGGACAGCAGGAGAGACCCAGTACTTC
TRBV19,few,TRBD1,TRBJ1-2,CASTRDRGYGYGYTF,TGTGCCAGTACCCGGGACAGGGGGTATGGCTATGGCTACACCTTC
TRBV6-1,few,NA,TRBJ1-4,CASSEGGDDEKLFF,TGTGCCAGCAGTGAGGGAGGGGACGATGAAAAACTGTTTTTT
TRBV18,NA,NA,TRBJ1-2,CASAPGAGGNYGYTF,TGTGCCAGCGCTCCGGGGGCGGGAGGAAACTATGGCTACACCTTC